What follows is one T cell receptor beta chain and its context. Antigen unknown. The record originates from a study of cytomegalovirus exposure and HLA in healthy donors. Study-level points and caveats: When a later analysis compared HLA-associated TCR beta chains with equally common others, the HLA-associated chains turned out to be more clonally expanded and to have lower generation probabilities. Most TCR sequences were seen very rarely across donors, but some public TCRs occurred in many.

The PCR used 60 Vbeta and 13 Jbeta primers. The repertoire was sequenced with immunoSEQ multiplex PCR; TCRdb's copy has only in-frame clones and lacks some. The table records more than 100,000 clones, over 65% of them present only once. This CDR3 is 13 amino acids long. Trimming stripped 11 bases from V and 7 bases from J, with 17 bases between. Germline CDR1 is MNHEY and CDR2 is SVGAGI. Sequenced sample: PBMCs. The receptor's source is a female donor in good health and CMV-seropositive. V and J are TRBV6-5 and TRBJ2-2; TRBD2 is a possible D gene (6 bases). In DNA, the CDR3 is TGTGCCGCCACTAGCCCCTTGGGCGGGGAGCTGTTTTTT. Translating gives CAATSPLGGELFF.